This T cell receptor beta chain was documented in a study of blood T cells in healthy people across ages. CDR3 length: 16 residues. V was pared by 4 bases and J by 5 bases, with 20 bases between. CDR1 MGHRA and CDR2 YSYEKL come from the germline V gene. A second PCR, run for roughly 7 to 11 cycles, used a sample-barcoded 5' primer plus a J-beta primer mix. TCRdb redid the calling of the 5' RACE reads with MiXCR, one entry per CDR3 protein. The data hold approximately 580,000 distinct CDR3 sequences, with more than 20% observed a single time. The data also belong to a second study, concerning T cells of mothers and their children. That paper adds: Sample barcodes and 2-4 random nucleotides were added by the M1S primer of the second PCR. Every mother supplied over 9 million TCR beta CDR3 reads and every child 2.5 million to 3.5 million. Thymic selection molds TCR recombination output in a comparable way in related and unrelated pairs.

The sequence came from a boy younger than 18 in good health. The chain has TRBV4-1 and TRBJ2-5, with D perhaps matching TRBD2 (6 bases). The sequenced sample was blood. The CDR3 nucleotides read TGCGCCAGCAGCCCGGCGGGTCTACTAGCAGGGGAGACCCAGTACTTC. Its protein is CASSPAGLLAGETQYF.